The 10 T cell receptor beta chains listed next were all sequenced from one sample in a study of T cell responses to AZD1222 COVID-19 vaccine. Profiling relied on immunoSEQ multiplex PCR, and the TCRdb table lists in-frame clones only, not all of them. Of more than 80,000 clones in the sample, approximately 90% were seen once. The source material was peripheral blood, sampled 28 days after the second AZD1222 dose. All receptors come from an adult who received the AZD1222 COVID-19 vaccine.

The V gene is TRBV11-3, the J gene TRBJ2-1, with no clear D. The CDR3 spans 14 residues. CDR1 is SGHNT and CDR2 is YENEEA in the germline V gene. Deletions cut 1 base from V and 7 bases from J, with 11 bases between. CDR3 nucleotides: TGTGCCAGCAGCTTAGCGGCTACCCGAAATGAGCAGTTCTTC. Translated: CASSLAATRNEQFF.

This chain connects TRBV7-8 to TRBJ2-7; D unclear. The germline V gene has CDR1 SGHVS and CDR2 FQNEAQ. The CDR3 is 13 residues long. V was shortened by 0 bases and J by 4 bases, with 7 bases between the two germline ends. The CDR3 here is CASSLADLYEQYF. CDR3 DNA: TGTGCCAGCAGCTTAGCGGACCTTTACGAGCAGTACTTC.

The gene calls are TRBV9 and TRBJ1-6, with 10 bases lining up with TRBD1. Germline V gene data show CDR1 as SGDLS and CDR2 as YYNGEE. CDR3 length equals 15 residues. The ends lost 0 bases at V and 10 bases at J; junction bases unmatched: 4. The DNA of the CDR3 is TGTGCCAGCAGCGTAGCTTGGACAGGGGGGTCACCCCTCCACTTT. This sequence encodes CASSVAWTGGSPLHF.

The chain employs TRBV7-2 and TRBJ1-4; D is uncertain. Deletions cut 4 bases from V and 8 bases from J, with 11 bases between. The CDR3 extends over 13 amino acids. Per the germline V gene, CDR1 is SGHTA and CDR2 is FQGNSA. In nucleotides, the CDR3 is TGTGCCAGCAGCTGGAGTGAGGGCGAAAAACTGTTTTTT. Amino acids: CASSWSEGEKLFF.

The chain carries TRBV5-1 and TRBJ2-5; 7 bases match TRBD1. The J segment lost 1 base and the V segment lost 3 bases, leaving 3 bases of the junction unmatched. This CDR3 comprises 14 residues. From germline, CDR1 is SGHRS and CDR2 YFSETQ. In DNA form, the CDR3 reads TGCGCCAGCAGCTCGGGACAGAGCCAAGAGACCCAGTACTTC. Protein product: CASSSGQSQETQYF.

The gene calls are TRBV30 and TRBJ1-5; TRBD1 agrees at 7 bases. The CDR3 loop spans 14 amino acids. V shed 3 bases and J 5 bases; nucleotides not matched to a gene: 7. Germline V gives CDR1 GTSNPN, CDR2 SVGIG (reference sequence). CDR3 nucleotide sequence: TGTGCCTGGAGGAGGCCAGGGGGAGATCAGCCCCAGCATTTT. Encoded protein: CAWRRPGGDQPQHF.

This clone has just a few counts. CDR3 region: CASSPPLMGQGTLFF. The CDR3 DNA sequence: TGCGCCAGCAGCCCCCCGTTAATGGGACAGGGTACACTGTTTTTT. The J gene is TRBJ2-2, the V gene TRBV5-1, with 9 bases matching TRBD1. The V segment lost 4 bases and the J segment 14 bases; nucleotides outside the gene matches: 15. Per the germline V gene, CDR1 is SGHRS and CDR2 is YFSETQ. This CDR3 region has 15 residues.

The chain carries TRBV28 and TRBJ2-1; D is unclear. Germline loops: CDR1 MDHEN, CDR2 SYDVKM. V lost 6 bases and J lost 5, with 5 bases in between. CDR3 length: 11 residues. DNA for the CDR3: TGTGCCAGCAGGCTTAACAATGAGCAGTTCTTC. It is translated as CASRLNNEQFF.

V usage is TRBV27 and J usage is TRBJ1-1, with TRBD1 identical over 8 bases. CDR3 length equals 16 residues. Trimming at V came to 5 bases and at J to 1 base, leaving 9 bases not matched to a gene. From germline, CDR1 is MNHEY and CDR2 SMNVEV (reference sequence). CDR3 in amino acids: CASSPNRQGTNTEAFF. The CDR3 DNA follows: TGTGCCAGCAGTCCCAACAGACAGGGGACGAACACTGAAGCTTTCTTT.

This clone was picked up one time. The J gene is TRBJ1-5, the V gene TRBV5-6; tentatively, D is TRBD1 (5 bases). This CDR3 is 17 amino acids long. V lost 4 bases to trimming and J lost 1 base, with 18 bases between them. Germline V gives CDR1 SGHDT, CDR2 YYEEEE. The CDR3 loop is CASSRGENRRSNQPQHF. The DNA for the CDR3 is TGTGCCAGCAGCCGAGGCGAAAACAGGAGGAGCAATCAGCCCCAGCATTTT.